A selection of T cell receptor beta chains follows, all from one sample in a study of graft-versus-host responses after intestinal transplantation. Data came from immunoSEQ multiplex PCR; TCRdb stores just in-frame clones and leaves some out. The sample yields about 9,800 clones, approximately 81% seen once. Sequences were derived from ileum tissue, sampled roughly 530 days after intestinal transplant. The receptors here all came from a human patient who received an intestinal transplant, so some T cells may come from the graft donor. Each CDR3 is given with its conserved first and last residue. A D gene is named only where the DNA matches it firmly. Rows may omit the clone size; those that give it use once, few, many or a size class.

size	V	D	J	DNA	CDR3
NA	TRBV7-2	NA	TRBJ2-7	TGTGCCAGCAGCCCGGATCCGCGCTACGAGCAGTACTTC	CASSPDPRYEQYF
NA	TRBV5-4	TRBD2	TRBJ2-5	TGTGCCAGCAGCCCAGCGGGAGGGAGGTTCCAAGAGACCCAGTACTTC	CASSPAGGRFQETQYF
NA	TRBV5-1	TRBD1	TRBJ2-2	TGCGCCAGCAAACAGGGGTCCGGGGAGCTGTTTTTT	CASKQGSGELFF
NA	TRBV6-5	NA	TRBJ1-4	TGTGCCAGCAGTTACTACCGGGGTGAGAATGAAAAACTGTTTTTT	CASSYYRGENEKLFF
NA	TRBV7-2	NA	TRBJ2-6	TGTGCCAGCAGAACTAGCTACAGGGCTGGGGCCAACGTCCTGACTTTC	CASRTSYRAGANVLTF
NA	TRBV9	NA	TRBJ2-2	TGTGCCAGCAGACCCGGAGTTGCCGGGGAGCTGTTTTTT	CASRPGVAGELFF
NA	TRBV5-1	NA	TRBJ2-7	TGCGCCAGCAGCTTTGGGGACCGCACCTCCGAGCAGTACTTC	CASSFGDRTSEQYF
NA	TRBV29-1	NA	TRBJ1-1	TGCAGCGTTGATAAGGGGGTCGGAGAAGCTTTCTTT	CSVDKGVGEAFF
NA	TRBV5-1	NA	TRBJ1-1	TGCGCCAGCAGCTTGGGCAGGGTTGAAACTGAAGCTTTCTTT	CASSLGRVETEAFF
NA	TRBV14	TRBD1	TRBJ2-7	TGTGCCAGCAGCCACCCCGAGACAGGGGTCGAGCAGTACTTC	CASSHPETGVEQYF
NA	TRBV2	NA	TRBJ2-7	TGTGCCAGCCGAGGGTACTACGAGCAGTACTTC	CASRGYYEQYF
few	TRBV6-5	NA	TRBJ1-1	TGTGCCAGCCGGGGGTTGGGGGCGGAGGGTGAAGCTTTCTTT	CASRGLGAEGEAFF
NA	TRBV29-1	TRBD2	TRBJ2-7	TGCAGCGTCGTCGGACTAGCGGGGACCTACGAGCAGTACTTC	CSVVGLAGTYEQYF
NA	TRBV11-2	NA	TRBJ1-2	TGTGCCAGCAGCTTAACGGGAAGCTTGAACTATGGCTACACCTTC	CASSLTGSLNYGYTF
NA	TRBV4-1	NA	TRBJ1-3	TGCGCCAGCAGCCAAGTCCGTCGGGGTGTCGGAAACACCATATATTTT	CASSQVRRGVGNTIYF
NA	TRBV27	NA	TRBJ2-2	TGTGCCAGCAGTTTCAGTAGCACCGGGGAGCTGTTTTTT	CASSFSSTGELFF
NA	TRBV28	NA	TRBJ1-5	TGTGCCAGCAGTTTGTGGTGGAGCGATCAGCCCCAGCATTTT	CASSLWWSDQPQHF
NA	TRBV4-1	NA	TRBJ1-5	TGCGCCAGCAGCCCTCACCTAACCGATTTCAATCAGCCCCAGCATTTT	CASSPHLTDFNQPQHF
NA	TRBV28	TRBD1	TRBJ1-4	TGTGCCAGCAGTGCCCCAGGGGGAGCTAATGAAAAACTGTTTTTT	CASSAPGGANEKLFF
NA	TRBV5-1	TRBD2	TRBJ2-7	TGCGCCAGCAGCTTGCCCGGGAGGGCCGGGGACGAGCAGTACTTC	CASSLPGRAGDEQYF
NA	TRBV11-2	NA	TRBJ2-7	TGTGCCAGCAGCCTAGGCGTAGGCGAGCAGTACTTC	CASSLGVGEQYF
NA	TRBV27	TRBD1	TRBJ1-2	TGTGCCAGCAGTTCGGGACAGGGAAGGGAGGATGGCTACACCTTC	CASSSGQGREDGYTF
NA	TRBV6-5	NA	TRBJ1-3	TGTGCCAGCAGTTTGGGACACTCTGGAAACACCATATATTTT	CASSLGHSGNTIYF
NA	TRBV5-1	NA	TRBJ2-3	TGCGCCAGCAGCGTCGTAGTAACAGATACGCAGTATTTT	CASSVVVTDTQYF
NA	TRBV28	NA	TRBJ1-4	TGTGCCAGCAGCCCTGGGGGGGCAGTAGGTGAAAAACTGTTTTTT	CASSPGGAVGEKLFF
NA	TRBV11-2	TRBD1	TRBJ2-1	TGTGCCAGCAGCTTGCGACAGGGGGTAGGCAATGAGCAGTTCTTC	CASSLRQGVGNEQFF
few	TRBV5-1	NA	TRBJ1-3	TGCGCCAGCAGCCCCGACAGGGGAAACACCATATATTTT	CASSPDRGNTIYF
NA	TRBV7-2	TRBD1	TRBJ2-7	TGTGCCAGCAGCTTAGCGATCCGGGACAGCACCTACGAGCAGTACTTC	CASSLAIRDSTYEQYF
NA	TRBV18	NA	TRBJ1-1	TGTGCCAGCTCACGAACAGGGGAAGCTTTCTTT	CASSRTGEAFF
NA	TRBV5-3	TRBD1	TRBJ1-1	TGTGCCAGAAGCTTGATGGGGGACAGGGAGACTGAAGCTTTCTTT	CARSLMGDRETEAFF
NA	TRBV28	NA	TRBJ1-6	TGTGCCAGCAGTTTTGGACAGAGTAATTCACCCCTCCACTTT	CASSFGQSNSPLHF